The rows below give T cell receptor beta chains drawn from one sample of a study of chemoradiotherapy in HPV16-positive cancers. TCRdb keeps only in-frame clones here, not all; method: immunoSEQ multiplex PCR. This repertoire shows roughly 1,300 clones, 90% found once; its top ten account for about 5.7%. The material sequenced was tumor tissue, taken from a patient who underwent chemoradiotherapy. The receptor set was obtained from a human donor with HPV-associated anogenital cancer. The CDR3 runs from the conserved cysteine through the conserved F or W. D genes are given only for firm matches. A clone size is listed for some rows: how often the clone was seen (once, few, many), or a class if it is expanded.

J: TRBJ1-2; D: TRBD1; size: -; V: TRBV6-1; CDR3: CASSEARFAGGLGYTF; DNA: TGTGCCAGCAGTGAAGCGCGGTTCGCAGGGGGCTTGGGCTACACCTTC
J: TRBJ1-2; D: -; size: -; V: TRBV4-1; CDR3: CASSQNRKTYGYTF; DNA: TGCGCCAGCAGCCAGAACCGAAAGACCTATGGCTACACCTTC
J: TRBJ1-2; D: -; size: -; V: TRBV7-2; CDR3: CASSLEIRAYTF; DNA: TGTGCCAGCAGCTTAGAGATTAGAGCCTACACCTTC
J: TRBJ2-1; D: -; size: -; V: TRBV29-1; CDR3: CSGTHNEQFF; DNA: TGCAGCGGTACTCACAATGAGCAGTTCTTC
J: TRBJ1-1; D: TRBD1; size: -; V: TRBV7-2; CDR3: CASSKNRGNTEAFF; DNA: TGTGCCAGCAGCAAGAACAGGGGGAACACTGAAGCTTTCTTT
J: TRBJ1-1; D: -; size: -; V: TRBV30; CDR3: CAWSVYTYTEAFF; DNA: TGTGCCTGGAGTGTCTACACCTACACTGAAGCTTTCTTT
J: TRBJ2-3; D: -; size: -; V: TRBV2; CDR3: CARGSSDTQYF; DNA: TGTGCCAGAGGGTCCTCAGATACGCAGTATTTT
J: TRBJ2-4; D: -; size: -; V: TRBV9; CDR3: CASSVKTELSTDTKNIQYF; DNA: TGTGCCAGCAGCGTAAAGACAGAGCTCTCTACGGATACCAAAAACATTCAGTACTTC
J: TRBJ2-7; D: -; size: -; V: TRBV5-3; CDR3: CARSLAGADYEQYF; DNA: TGTGCCAGAAGCTTGGCAGGGGCCGACTACGAGCAGTACTTC
J: TRBJ2-2; D: -; size: -; V: TRBV10-3; CDR3: CAITSGHTGELFF; DNA: TGTGCCATCACCAGCGGGCACACCGGGGAGCTGTTTTTT
J: TRBJ1-2; D: -; size: -; V: TRBV28; CDR3: CASSPLRGPINYGYTF; DNA: TGTGCCAGCAGTCCCTTACGGGGCCCCATTAACTATGGCTACACCTTC
J: TRBJ2-1; D: -; size: once; V: TRBV5-6; CDR3: CASSLWVNEQFF; DNA: TGTGCCAGCAGCTTATGGGTGAATGAGCAGTTCTTC
J: TRBJ1-2; D: TRBD1; size: once; V: TRBV7-9; CDR3: CASSSRIPGQGRDGYTF; DNA: TGTGCCAGCAGCTCCCGCATTCCTGGACAGGGTCGGGACGGCTACACCTTC
J: TRBJ1-1; D: -; size: once; V: TRBV5-1; CDR3: CASTPYRAGTEAFF; DNA: TGCGCCAGCACTCCTTACCGGGCCGGCACTGAAGCTTTCTTT
J: TRBJ1-1; D: -; size: -; V: TRBV6-1; CDR3: CASSRLGNTEAFF; DNA: TGTGCCAGCAGTCGACTGGGAAACACTGAAGCTTTCTTT
J: TRBJ1-1; D: -; size: few; V: TRBV6-5; CDR3: CASSYSSYTEAFF; DNA: TGTGCCAGCAGTTACTCTTCTTACACTGAAGCTTTCTTT
J: TRBJ1-6; D: -; size: once; V: TRBV7-9; CDR3: CASSLNRVGNSPLHF; DNA: TGTGCCAGCAGCCTGAACAGGGTGGGGAATTCACCCCTCCACTTT
J: TRBJ2-7; D: TRBD2; size: -; V: TRBV9; CDR3: CASSPGLAGRSSYEQYF; DNA: TGTGCCAGCTCACCTGGACTAGCGGGGAGGAGCTCCTACGAGCAGTACTTC
J: TRBJ2-3; D: -; size: -; V: TRBV4-2; CDR3: CASSQDGTYSTDTQYF; DNA: TGTGCCAGCAGCCAGGACGGGACTTATAGCACAGATACGCAGTATTTT
J: TRBJ1-4; D: TRBD1; size: -; V: TRBV7-2; CDR3: CASSAQGGVGEKLFF; DNA: TGTGCCAGCAGCGCCCAAGGGGGCGTGGGTGAAAAACTGTTTTTT
J: TRBJ2-3; D: TRBD2; size: -; V: TRBV11-2; CDR3: CASSFSISGADTQYF; DNA: TGTGCCAGCAGCTTCTCAATTAGCGGGGCAGATACGCAGTATTTT
J: TRBJ2-7; D: -; size: once; V: TRBV5-1; CDR3: CASSSRAPPEQYF; DNA: TGCGCCAGCAGCTCTCGGGCCCCCCCCGAGCAGTACTTC
J: TRBJ1-2; D: TRBD1; size: -; V: TRBV30; CDR3: CAWSVQGTGLRGYTF; DNA: TGTGCCTGGAGTGTACAGGGGACAGGGTTAAGGGGCTACACCTTC
J: TRBJ2-7; D: TRBD1; size: hyperexpanded; V: TRBV6-6; CDR3: CASNTGGDIYEQYF; DNA: TGTGCCAGCAACACAGGGGGCGATATTTACGAGCAGTACTTC
J: TRBJ1-1; D: TRBD1; size: -; V: TRBV6-1; CDR3: CASSGTGGNTEAFF; DNA: TGTGCCAGCAGCGGGACAGGGGGGAACACTGAAGCTTTCTTT
J: TRBJ1-2; D: -; size: -; V: TRBV14; CDR3: CASSQEGGYGYTF; DNA: TGTGCCAGCAGCCAAGAGGGTGGATATGGCTACACCTTC